These 13 T cell receptor beta chains were all obtained from the same sample, sequenced in a study of read filtering for tumor transcriptome and immune sequencing. The library was built from about 400 ng RNA with molecular barcoded adaptors for alpha/delta and beta/gamma chains. TCRdb called the reads again in MiXCR, with one record for every CDR3 protein. The table records approximately 20,000 distinct CDR3 sequences, more than 20% of them present only once. The sequenced sample was a population of CD138-negative cells sorted from bone marrow. The receptors originated from a donor aged 40 or older with multiple myeloma.

By frequency in the sample, this clonotype is medium-sized. The chain joins TRBV7-2 to TRBJ2-6, with D perhaps matching TRBD2 (6 bases). Trimming took off 5 bases at V and 3 bases at J, with 11 bases between the two ends. The CDR3 length is 15 residues. From germline, CDR1 is SGHTA and CDR2 FQGNSA. This CDR3 reads CASSPREGGANVLTF. For the CDR3, the DNA is TGTGCCAGCAGCCCGCGGGAAGGTGGGGCCAACGTCCTGACTTTC.

For this clonotype: Germline and junction disagree at one end, which may indicate a read error. This chain joins TRBV7-9 and TRBJ2-3; no definite D call. Germline V gene data show CDR1 as SEHNR and CDR2 as FQNEAQ (reference sequence). CDR3 length equals 14 residues. Here the CDR3 reads CGSSLVGRKDAQYF. As DNA, the CDR3 is TGTGGCAGCAGCTTAGTGGGCCGGAAAGATGCGCAGTATTTT.

Concerning this clonotype itself: Germline and junction disagree at one end, which may indicate a read error. The chain employs TRBV20-1 and TRBJ2-7; 7 bases map to TRBD2. Germline loops: CDR1 DFQATT, CDR2 SNEGSKA (reference sequence). The CDR3 has 13 residues. CDR3 loop: CGARDREVCEQYF. In DNA, the CDR3 is TGCGGTGCTAGAGACCGGGAGGTCTGCGAGCAGTACTTC.

In its sample, this clonotype was seen many times. The rearrangement joins TRBV4-3 to TRBJ2-1, with D uncertain. Deletions cut 4 bases from V and 3 bases from J, with 13 bases between. The CDR3 contains 15 residues. The germline CDR1 and CDR2 sequences are LGHNA and YSLEER. The CDR3 protein is CASSRDPGRYNEQFF. The CDR3 bases are TGCGCCAGCAGCCGCGATCCGGGCCGCTACAATGAGCAGTTCTTC.

This clonotype came up many times. CDR3 in DNA: TGTGCCAGCAGATACACAGGGTCTGGGACCCAGTACTTC. Translating gives CASRYTGSGTQYF. The chain couples TRBV2 to TRBJ2-5, with D perhaps TRBD1 (6 bases). V lost 6 bases, J lost 7 bases, and 15 bases lay in between. Per germline, CDR1 SNHLY and CDR2 FYNNEI. The CDR3 is made up of 13 amino acids.

The gene calls are TRBV10-3 and TRBJ2-7; D gene ambiguous. Trimming removed 6 bases from V and 5 bases from J, with 26 bases in between. This CDR3 comprises 17 residues. CDR1 is ENHRY, CDR2 SYGVKD, per germline. The CDR3 loop reads CAISGSRSLSGTDEQYF. The CDR3 DNA is TGTGCCATCAGCGGGTCGAGGAGCCTTTCGGGTACTGACGAGCAGTACTTC.

The chain uses TRBV5-1 and TRBJ2-2; the D is unclear. CDR3 size: 18 residues. CDR1 is SGHRS and CDR2 is YFSETQ in the germline V gene. The germline V and J ends were trimmed by 0 bases and 0 bases, with 15 bases remaining between them. CDR3 DNA: TGCGCCAGCAGCTTGGAGGCCCCAAACCTGCCGAACACCGGGGAGCTGTTTTTT. Its protein product is CASSLEAPNLPNTGELFF.

This chain connects TRBV20-1 to TRBJ2-1; D possibly matches TRBD1 or TRBD2 (5 bases each). CDR1 DFQATT and CDR2 SNEGSKA come from the germline V gene (reference sequence). V shed 5 bases and J shed 9 bases, with 23 bases lying between them. This CDR3 comprises 15 residues. CDR3 loop: CSAGDPGRIPGEQFF. The CDR3 nucleotides are TGCAGTGCTGGGGACCCGGGACGTATACCTGGTGAGCAGTTCTTC.

This clonotype was counted ten times or more. The chain is built from TRBV5-1 and TRBJ2-2, with 13 bases lining up with TRBD2. The CDR3 spans 18 residues. Germline trimming cut 1 base from V and 7 bases from J; bases unmatched to any gene: 10. The germline gives CDR1 SGHRS, CDR2 YFSETQ. The CDR3 spells CASSLNGLAGAGVGELFF. In nucleotides, the CDR3 is TGCGCCAGCAGCTTGAACGGACTAGCGGGAGCAGGGGTCGGGGAGCTGTTTTTT.

The chain uses TRBV5-1 and TRBJ2-3; TRBD1 is a possible D gene (6 bases). Germline CDR1 reads SGHRS; CDR2 reads YFSETQ. V lost 7 bases and J lost 2, with 14 bases in between. The CDR3 is made up of 14 amino acids. The CDR3 DNA reads TGCGCCAGCTCAGGGGCTTTACACACAGATACGCAGTATTTT. Residues: CASSGALHTDTQYF.

By share, this clonotype ranks as large. V and J are TRBV19 and TRBJ2-1, with 8 bases identical to TRBD1. V was pared by 5 bases and J by 7 bases, with 10 bases of the junction left unmatched. The germline V gene encodes CDR1 LNHDA and CDR2 SQIVND (reference sequence). The CDR3 has 15 amino acids. Here the CDR3 reads CASSVSDRGPNEQFF. DNA of the CDR3: TGTGCCAGTAGTGTCTCTGACAGGGGCCCGAATGAGCAGTTCTTC.

This clonotype was seen more than once but under ten times. This chain links TRBV6-6 with TRBJ2-7, with D possibly TRBD1 on 7 matching bases. Trimming stripped 2 bases from V and 7 bases from J, with 18 bases between. CDR3 length: 15 residues. Germline-derived CDR1 and CDR2 are MNHNY and SVGAGI (reference sequence). This chain's CDR3 is CASSYPADRRGEQYF. In DNA form, the CDR3 reads TGTGCCAGCAGTTACCCGGCGGACAGGCGGGGTGAGCAGTACTTC.

This clonotype was detected many times. V gene TRBV19 combines with J gene TRBJ2-7; TRBD1 is a possible D gene (6 bases). The length of the CDR3 is 14 residues. V was trimmed by 5 bases and J by 6 bases, leaving 17 bases between them. Germline CDR1 and CDR2: LNHDA and SQIVND (reference sequence). The CDR3 region has the DNA TGTGCCAGTAGTGTCTACCTACAGGGCCCCGAGCAGTACTTC. It encodes CASSVYLQGPEQYF.